This T cell receptor beta chain derives from a study of technical replicates of blood from a few donors. The J segment lost 5 bases and the V segment lost 0 bases, leaving 15 bases of the junction unmatched. The CDR3 is 18 amino acids. Looked up from germline, CDR1 is SGHRS and CDR2 is YFSETQ. Measured with immunoSEQ multiplex PCR; TCRdb has only the in-frame clones, and not every one. The table records under 85,000 clones, 80% to 95% of them present only once. The chain carries TRBV5-1 and TRBJ2-7; 9 nucleotides agree with TRBD2. This TCR came from a human donor in good health. The material sequenced was T cells isolated from PBMCs. This CDR3 reads CASSLETTSGTVNDEQYF. The CDR3 region has the DNA TGCGCCAGCAGCTTGGAGACGACTAGCGGTACAGTAAACGACGAGCAGTACTTC.